These 21 T cell receptor beta chains were all obtained from the same sample, sequenced in a study of identical twins (dated by TCRdb to about 2016). Libraries were prepared through 5' RACE. The sequencing machine was an Illumina HiSeq 2000. Starting from the raw public reads, TCRdb applied fastp trimming at Q25, assembled clones with MiXCR and retained in-frame beta chains. Every distinct CDR3 protein forms one entry, paired with its most common genes and DNA. The sample table holds about 900,000 distinct CDR3 sequences, of which 9% to 15% were seen once. Together, the top ten hold about 1.5% of the sample. The sample was also linked to a second study, of yellow fever vaccine responses in identical twins.

Input material: PBMCs. The receptors were sampled from a woman aged 18-30 years in good health.

The table lists this clonotype with a few counts. J is TRBJ2-2 and V is TRBV2; TRBD1 might be the D (6 bases). The ends were cut back, 0 bases at V and 2 bases at J, with 16 bases in the middle. The CDR3 is 18 amino acids. Germline V gene lookup returns CDR1 SNHLY and CDR2 FYNNEI. CDR3 DNA sequence: TGTGCCAGCAGTGAAGCGATGGGGGCGACCTTTAACACCGGGGAGCTGTTTTTT. Its protein is CASSEAMGATFNTGELFF.

This clonotype occurred a few times. The chain employs TRBV15 and TRBJ2-1; the D gene is possibly TRBD2 (6 bases). The CDR3 sequence is 14 residues long. Germline V gene data show CDR1 as LNHNV and CDR2 as YYDKDF (reference sequence). Trimming cost V 4 bases and J 7 bases, with 14 bases left between them. The CDR3 DNA is TGTGCCACCAGCATTGCTAGCGACAGAAATGAGCAGTTCTTC. Protein: CATSIASDRNEQFF. Supplemented by reference TRBV15 and TRBJ2-1, the full variable domain reads DAMVIQNPRYQVTQFGKPVTLSCSQTLNHNVMYWYQQKSSQAPKLLFHYYDKDFNNEADTPDNFQSRRPNTSFCFLDIRSPGLGDTAMYLCATSIASDRNEQFFGPGTRLTVL.

Many counts were recorded for this clonotype. The chain carries TRBV12-3 or TRBV12-4 and TRBJ1-5; 7 nucleotides agree with TRBD1. The CDR3 is made up of 14 amino acids. V lost 8 bases, J lost 2 bases, and 6 bases stayed unmatched. The CDR3 protein is CASSNQGGNQPQHF. The CDR3 DNA follows: TGTGCCAGCTCGAACCAGGGGGGCAATCAGCCCCAGCATTTT.

The chain couples TRBV25-1 to TRBJ2-5; D gene uncertain. The length of the CDR3 is 11 residues. CDR1 is MGHDK, CDR2 SYGVNS, per germline. The ends were cut back, 1 base at V and 7 bases at J, with 4 bases in the middle. The CDR3 nucleotides read TGTGCCAGCAGTGAATTTGCGACCCAGTACTTC. Translating gives CASSEFATQYF.

At least ten counts were recorded for this clonotype. The gene calls are TRBV5-1 and TRBJ1-1; D remains unclear. V dropped 0 bases and J dropped 3 bases, with 9 bases sitting between them. CDR1 SGHRS and CDR2 YFSETQ come from the germline V gene. The CDR3 is made up of 14 amino acids. CDR3 amino acids: CASSLGGGYTEAFF. DNA for the CDR3: TGCGCCAGCAGCTTGGGTGGAGGGTACACTGAAGCTTTCTTT.

The J gene is TRBJ2-1, the V gene TRBV18, with 15 bases that match TRBD2. V lost 3 bases to trimming and J lost 5 bases; unmatched junction nucleotides: 5. The CDR3 length is 17 residues. CDR1 and CDR2 (germline): KGHSH, LQKENI. The CDR3 sequence: CASSPGLAGGHDNEQFF. The CDR3 DNA sequence: TGTGCCAGCTCACCGGGACTAGCGGGAGGTCACGACAATGAGCAGTTCTTC.

This clonotype was observed a handful of times. The V gene is TRBV28, the J gene TRBJ1-2; no clear D gene. The germline gives CDR1 MDHEN, CDR2 SYDVKM. This CDR3 comprises 15 residues. Trimming took 3 bases from V and 2 from J, leaving 13 bases between them. In DNA, the CDR3 is TGTGCCAGCAGTTTTACGGGGTCCCACAACTATGGCTACACCTTC. Its protein is CASSFTGSHNYGYTF.

Only a few counts were recorded for this clonotype. The chain carries TRBV7-9 and TRBJ2-7; possible D gene TRBD1, 6 bases. Germline V gene data show CDR1 as SEHNR and CDR2 as FQNEAQ (reference sequence). This CDR3 spans 14 amino acids. The ends were cut back, 1 base at V and 3 bases at J, with 10 bases in the middle. As DNA, the CDR3 is TGTGCCAGCAGCTTAGGACAGGAGCTCTACGAGCAGTACTTC. Amino acids: CASSLGQELYEQYF.

This chain connects TRBV7-9 to TRBJ2-5; a possible D gene is TRBD2 (5 bases). Trimming stripped 5 bases from V and 5 bases from J, with 18 bases between. This CDR3 region has 15 residues. CDR1 and CDR2 from the germline V gene are SEHNR and FQNEAQ (reference sequence). The CDR3 here is CASSPTSLPDETQYF. In DNA, the CDR3 is TGTGCCAGCAGCCCAACTAGTTTGCCTGACGAGACCCAGTACTTC.

This rearrangement joins TRBV20-1 to TRBJ2-3; no clear D gene. Trimming removed 1 base at V and 2 bases at J, with 7 bases between. This CDR3 has 13 residues. CDR1 DFQATT and CDR2 SNEGSKA come from the germline V gene (reference sequence). CDR3 nucleotide sequence: TGCAGTGCTAGAGCGGAACTCACAGATACGCAGTATTTT. Translated: CSARAELTDTQYF.

This clonotype was detected only a few times. The gene calls are TRBV7-9 and TRBJ1-6; D is possibly TRBD1 (5 bases). Germline V gene data show CDR1 as SEHNR and CDR2 as FQNEAQ (reference sequence). CDR3 length: 12 residues. V lost 11 bases and J 6 bases, leaving 11 bases between the germline ends. CDR3 sequence (DNA): TGTGCCGACAGCGCTGTTAATTCACCCCTCCACTTT. Translated, it gives CADSAVNSPLHF.

The rearrangement links TRBV3-1 to TRBJ2-4; 7 bases map to TRBD2. This CDR3 has 16 amino acids. V trimming: 8 bases; J trimming: 2 bases; junction bases outside the gene matches: 12. Germline V lookup: CDR1 LGHDT, CDR2 YNNKEL (reference sequence). As DNA, the CDR3 is TGTGCCAGCGCCCTTAGCGGGTGGGCCTCCAAAAACATTCAGTACTTC. It translates to CASALSGWASKNIQYF.

The sample holds a few counts of this clonotype. The chain recombines TRBV5-1 with TRBJ2-2, with D tentatively TRBD1 (5 bases). CDR3 size: 16 residues. Between the trimmed V and J ends, which lost 0 bases and 1 base, there was a span of 10 bases. In germline, CDR1 is SGHRS, CDR2 YFSETQ. CDR3 sequence: CASSLVRVRNTGELFF. CDR3 DNA sequence: TGCGCCAGCAGCTTGGTCAGGGTCAGGAACACCGGGGAGCTGTTTTTT.

This clonotype was seen more than once but under ten times. The chain is built from TRBV11-2 and TRBJ2-5; 8 bases match TRBD2. Germline V CDR1 and CDR2: SGHAT, FQNNGV. V gave up 0 bases and J gave up 7 bases; unmatched junction bases: 7. CDR3 size: 15 residues. The CDR3 bases are TGTGCCAGCAGCTTAGAGAGTAGCGGGGCGGCGACCCAGTACTTC. Residues: CASSLESSGAATQYF.

This chain uses TRBV10-3 with TRBJ2-1, with D uncertain. The CDR3 loop spans 12 amino acids. CDR1 and CDR2 from the germline V gene are ENHRY and SYGVKD. V lost 0 bases and J 10 bases, leaving 7 bases between the germline ends. The CDR3 coding sequence is TGTGCCATCAGTGAGTCGACCTGGGAGCAGTTCTTC. Encoded protein: CAISESTWEQFF.

This CDR3 is CASSLWANGGQYF. The CDR3 DNA sequence: TGTGCCAGCAGCTTATGGGCTAATGGGGGGCAGTACTTC. This chain joins TRBV7-3 and TRBJ2-7; D might be TRBD1 or TRBD2, each matching 5 bases. Germline V gene lookup returns CDR1 SGHTA and CDR2 FQGTGA. The CDR3 runs to 13 residues. V was trimmed by 2 bases and J by 9 bases, leaving 14 bases between them.

This clonotype was seen just once. This CDR3 is CASSPQAQETQYF. CDR3 DNA: TGTGCCAGCAGCCCCCAGGCGCAAGAGACCCAGTACTTC. The chain links TRBV14 to TRBJ2-5; no reliable D call. The germline gives CDR1 SGHDN, CDR2 FVKESK. There are 13 residues in the CDR3. V lost 4 bases, J lost 2 bases, and 8 bases lay in between.

This clonotype was counted a few times. The chain couples TRBV28 to TRBJ2-7; no firm D call. This CDR3 has 13 residues. Trimming removed 3 bases from V and 3 bases from J, with 9 bases in between. Germline lookup yields CDR1 MDHEN and CDR2 SYDVKM. DNA of the CDR3: TGTGCCAGCAGTTTTGGTGGCGTCTACGAGCAGTACTTC. Amino acids: CASSFGGVYEQYF. Full variable domain (missing parts from reference TRBV28 and TRBJ2-7): DVKVTQSSRYLVKRTGEKVFLECVQDMDHENMFWYRQDPGLGLRLIYFSYDVKMKEKGDIPEGYSVSREKKERFSLILESASTNQTSMYLCASSFGGVYEQYFGPGTRLTVT.

This CDR3 reads CASRPNYSGGAYNEQFF. CDR3 nucleotides: TGTGCCAGCAGACCAAACTATAGCGGGGGGGCCTACAATGAGCAGTTCTTC. The rearrangement joins TRBV6-1 to TRBJ2-1, with 11 bases identical to TRBD2. J lost 2 bases, V lost 6 bases, and 9 bases had no gene match. The CDR3 loop spans 17 amino acids. The germline V gene has CDR1 MNHNS and CDR2 SASEGT.

The chain carries TRBV11-2 and TRBJ2-1; tentatively, D is TRBD1 (6 bases). CDR1 and CDR2 (germline): SGHAT, FQNNGV. Between the trimmed V and J ends, which lost 5 bases and 6 bases, there was a span of 14 bases. The CDR3 spans 14 residues. The CDR3: CASSPTAGANEQFF. The CDR3 nucleotides read TGTGCCAGCAGCCCCACGGCAGGGGCCAATGAGCAGTTCTTC.

This clonotype was counted only a few times. This rearrangement joins TRBV20-1 to TRBJ2-7; D uncertain. V dropped 3 bases and J dropped 2 bases, with 8 bases sitting between them. In germline, CDR1 is DFQATT, CDR2 SNEGSKA (reference sequence). The CDR3 consists of 12 residues. The chain's CDR3 is CSASVGAYEQYV. CDR3 bases: TGCAGTGCTAGTGTTGGGGCCTACGAGCAGTACGTC.